Presented here are 5 T cell receptor beta chains from one specimen sequenced in a study of blood T cell repertoires in COVID-19 (dated by TCRdb to about 2020). Preparation of the library involved the immunoSEQ multiplex PCR assay. The immuneACCESS repertoire file appears here via TCRdb, limited to in-frame rearrangements. These files lack a portion of the clones; in checked studies, under half of the deficit traces to unresolved V genes, and the cause of the others is not known. A total of 55,000 to 80,000 clones appear in this sample, around nine tenths of them only once. Roughly 2.3% of the sample goes to the ten largest clones. Sequencing was performed on peripheral blood. These TCRs come from a human donor in a cohort sampled during active COVID-19.

The chain uses TRBV2 and TRBJ1-5; D unclear. The CDR3 runs 15 residues. The ends were cut back, 0 bases at V and 0 bases at J, with 6 bases in the middle. Germline V gene lookup returns CDR1 SNHLY and CDR2 FYNNEI. CDR3 DNA sequence: TGTGCCAGCAGTGAAGCGGACTATAGCAATCAGCCCCAGCATTTT. It is translated as CASSEADYSNQPQHF. The entire variable domain, with the rest obtained from reference TRBV2 and TRBJ1-5, is as follows: EPEVTQTPSHQVTQMGQEVILRCVPISNHLYFYWYRQILGQKVEFLVSFYNNEISEKSEIFDDQFSVERPDGSNFTLKIRSTKLEDSAMYFCASSEADYSNQPQHFGDGTRLSIL.

The genes are TRBV4-1 and TRBJ1-5, with 7 nucleotides matching TRBD1. The CDR3 is 15 residues long. CDR1 is MGHRA, CDR2 YSYEKL, per germline. J was trimmed by 6 bases and V by 1 base; bases with no gene match: 6. The CDR3 nucleotides read TGCGCCAGCAGCCAAGTTGAAAGGGGGCCTCAGCCCCAGCATTTT. Translation gives CASSQVERGPQPQHF.

This chain uses TRBV7-9 with TRBJ2-2; TRBD2 matches at 7 bases. CDR3 length equals 16 residues. Germline V lookup: CDR1 SEHNR, CDR2 FQNEAQ (reference sequence). V lost 4 bases, J lost 0 bases, and 5 bases stayed unmatched. CDR3 region: CASSSREDPNTGELFF. As DNA, the CDR3 is TGTGCCAGCAGCTCCCGGGAGGATCCGAACACCGGGGAGCTGTTTTTT. Full variable domain (remainder filled in from reference TRBV7-9 and TRBJ2-2): DTGVSQNPRHKITKRGQNVTFRCDPISEHNRLYWYRQTLGQGPEFLTYFQNEAQLEKSRLLSDRFSAERPKGSFSTLEIQRTEQGDSAMYLCASSSREDPNTGELFFGEGSRLTVL.

V usage is TRBV7-8 and J usage is TRBJ1-5, with TRBD1 identical over 7 bases. Germline loops: CDR1 SGHVS, CDR2 FQNEAQ. The junction had 12 bases not matched to a gene; V was cut back by 10 bases and J by 3 bases. This CDR3 spans 15 amino acids. The CDR3 sequence is CATSQSTGANQPQHF. The CDR3, as DNA: TGTGCCACGTCGCAGTCAACAGGGGCCAATCAGCCCCAGCATTTT.

This sequence joins TRBV15 and TRBJ2-5; perhaps TRBD1 as D (6 bases). CDR1 is LNHNV, CDR2 YYDKDF, per germline (reference sequence). There are 14 residues in the CDR3. V was shortened by 2 bases and J by 1 base, with 8 bases between the two germline ends. CDR3 in DNA: TGTGCCACCAGCAGACAGGGGACCCAAGAGACCCAGTACTTC. Residues: CATSRQGTQETQYF. Complete variable domain (other parts from reference TRBV15 and TRBJ2-5): DAMVIQNPRYQVTQFGKPVTLSCSQTLNHNVMYWYQQKSSQAPKLLFHYYDKDFNNEADTPDNFQSRRPNTSFCFLDIRSPGLGDTAMYLCATSRQGTQETQYFGPGTRLLVL.